This T cell receptor beta chain was obtained from a study of cytomegalovirus exposure and HLA in healthy donors. Study results and caveats: Earlier analysis found most TCR beta V segments productive about 87% or about 30% of the time. Owing to their indistinguishability, certain V segments, notably TRBV6-2 and TRBV6-3, were excluded.

For this clone: As yet, its antigen is unknown.

60 Vbeta and 13 Jbeta primers were used in PCR. Repertoires were generated with immunoSEQ multiplex PCR, while TCRdb's copy carries only in-frame clones and drops some. This table has 180,000 or so clones, 75% appearing once. CDR3 length equals 14 residues. V lost 5 bases and J 5 bases, leaving 16 bases between the germline ends. CDR1 is SGHNT and CDR2 is YYREEE in the germline V gene (reference sequence). What was sequenced was PBMCs. The rearrangement joins TRBV5-4 to TRBJ1-2, with D possibly matching TRBD1 (5 bases). This sequence originates from a woman between 35 and 50 years old in good health and CMV-seropositive. CDR3 coding DNA: TGTGCCAGCAGGGGATACGGGGGAAATTATGGCTACACCTTC. It translates to CASRGYGGNYGYTF.